The 18 T cell receptor beta chains in this list originate from one sample, sequenced in a study of radiation and T cells in renal cell carcinoma. Profiled with immunoSEQ multiplex PCR; TCRdb holds only in-frame clones, not every one. This sample yields just under 80,000 clones, of which around 85% are seen a single time; approximately 22% belongs to the top ten. Time point meaning: blood 2 weeks post-SBRT. The treatment: 15 Gy SBRT to primary tumor, nephrectomy 4 weeks later. Sequencing was performed on blood, taken from a patient whose treatment included radiotherapy and nephrectomy. Receptors were obtained from a woman between 45 and 65 years old with renal cell carcinoma.

The chain has TRBV10-3 and TRBJ2-1, with D tentatively TRBD1 (5 bases). The ends were cut back, 6 bases at V and 0 bases at J, with 9 bases in the middle. This CDR3 is 14 amino acids long. The germline V gene encodes CDR1 ENHRY and CDR2 SYGVKD. The CDR3 DNA is TGTGCCATCAGCTACAGGAGCTCCTACAATGAGCAGTTCTTC. The encoded protein is CAISYRSSYNEQFF.

The chain recombines TRBV20-1 with TRBJ2-1; the D is unclear. The CDR3 is made up of 11 amino acids. CDR1 and CDR2 (germline): DFQATT, SNEGSKA (reference sequence). V was trimmed by 1 base and J by 4 bases, leaving 2 bases between them. The CDR3 DNA reads TGCAGTGCTAGAGGTTACAATGAGCAGTTCTTC. Protein product: CSARGYNEQFF.

The chain links TRBV2 to TRBJ2-3, with unresolved D. The V gene lost 6 bases and the J gene lost 6 bases, with 7 bases spanning the gap. Germline V CDR1 and CDR2: SNHLY, FYNNEI. The CDR3 is made up of 11 amino acids. The DNA for the CDR3 is TGTGCCAGCAGGGAGTTTGATACGCAGTATTTT. It specifies CASREFDTQYF. Supplemented by reference TRBV2 and TRBJ2-3, the full variable domain reads EPEVTQTPSHQVTQMGQEVILRCVPISNHLYFYWYRQILGQKVEFLVSFYNNEISEKSEIFDDQFSVERPDGSNFTLKIRSTKLEDSAMYFCASREFDTQYFGPGTRLTVL.

J is TRBJ1-2 and V is TRBV27; TRBD1 matches 12 bases. Germline loops: CDR1 MNHEY, CDR2 SMNVEV (reference sequence). The CDR3 is made up of 13 amino acids. The V gene end was trimmed by 6 bases and the J gene end by 8 bases; junction bases not matched to a gene: 4. CDR3 protein: CASRGTGGGGYTF. For the CDR3, the DNA is TGTGCCAGCAGGGGGACAGGGGGCGGGGGCTACACCTTC.

The chain joins TRBV5-4 to TRBJ1-1, with 10 bases matching TRBD1. The germline gives CDR1 SGHNT, CDR2 YYREEE (reference sequence). This CDR3 comprises 16 residues. After removal of 3 bases from V and 0 bases from J, the junction contained 5 bases not matched to a gene. CDR3: CASSSPGQGLNTEAFF. In DNA form, the CDR3 reads TGTGCCAGCAGCTCCCCGGGACAGGGGTTGAACACTGAAGCTTTCTTT.

This chain uses TRBV7-9 with TRBJ2-1; weak D call: TRBD2 (7 bases). V lost 5 bases, J lost 4 bases, and 18 bases lay in between. The germline gives CDR1 SEHNR, CDR2 FQNEAQ (reference sequence). The CDR3 totals 16 residues. CDR3 DNA sequence: TGTGCCAGCAGCCCCGAGCTGGGGGGGCTATACAATGAGCAGTTCTTC. Translation: CASSPELGGLYNEQFF.

The chain combines TRBV4-3 with TRBJ2-2; possibly TRBD2 for D (5 bases). Germline V gene lookup returns CDR1 LGHNA and CDR2 YSLEER. The V gene lost 2 bases and the J gene lost 7 bases, with 14 bases spanning the gap. This CDR3 spans 15 amino acids. In nucleotides, the CDR3 is TGCGCCAGCAGCCAATCTAGCCCTATAGGCGGGGAGCTGTTTTTT. Translating it yields CASSQSSPIGGELFF.

The rearrangement uses TRBV7-2 and TRBJ1-6; D is ambiguous. This CDR3 is 12 amino acids long. Trimming removed 3 bases from V and 6 bases from J, with 3 bases in between. Germline V gene lookup returns CDR1 SGHTA and CDR2 FQGNSA. The CDR3 DNA follows: TGTGCCAGCAGCTTTACTAATTCACCCCTCCACTTT. Protein: CASSFTNSPLHF.

This chain connects TRBV5-6 to TRBJ2-1; 10 positions agree with TRBD1. Germline CDR1 and CDR2: SGHDT and YYEEEE. The trim removed 10 bases at V and 5 bases at J, leaving 9 bases unmatched. The CDR3 covers 14 residues. The CDR3 bases are TGTGCCGACCGGGGGACAGGGGCCCACAATGAGCAGTTCTTC. This translates into CADRGTGAHNEQFF.

The rearrangement links TRBV6-1 to TRBJ2-1; D might be TRBD2 (5 bases). This CDR3 region has 14 residues. Germline CDR1 is MNHNS and CDR2 is SASEGT. Between the trimmed V and J ends, which lost 0 bases and 7 bases, there was a span of 10 bases. CDR3 loop: CASSEALALNEQFF. CDR3 in DNA: TGTGCCAGCAGTGAAGCATTAGCGTTGAATGAGCAGTTCTTC.

This rearrangement joins TRBV5-4 to TRBJ2-3; no clear D. CDR3 size: 16 residues. Looked up from germline, CDR1 is SGHNT and CDR2 is YYREEE (reference sequence). V was cut by 0 bases and J by 0 bases, with 11 bases left in between. CDR3 coding DNA: TGTGCCAGCAGCTTGGAGACAAAACCTAGCACAGATACGCAGTATTTT. Its protein product is CASSLETKPSTDTQYF.

The V gene is TRBV5-8, the J gene TRBJ2-7, with D hard to call. The CDR3 is 14 residues long. CDR1 and CDR2 (germline): SGHTS, YDEGEE. Trimming pared 0 bases from V and 1 base from J, leaving 8 bases between. The CDR3 coding sequence is TGTGCCAGCAGCTTGGTGGCATTTTCCTACGAGCAGTACTTC. This encodes CASSLVAFSYEQYF.

The genes are TRBV14 and TRBJ2-1; D remains unclear. The CDR3 runs 13 residues. The V end was cut by 4 bases, the J end by 6 bases, with 10 bases between. Germline V CDR1 and CDR2: SGHDN, FVKESK. CDR3 in DNA: TGTGCCAGCAGCCCCGTGTCGTCCAATGAGCAGTTCTTC. Residues: CASSPVSSNEQFF.

The V and J genes are TRBV15 and TRBJ1-2; the D is unclear. The CDR3 sequence is 14 residues long. The germline V gene has CDR1 LNHNV and CDR2 YYDKDF (reference sequence). Trimming cost V 5 bases and J 8 bases, with 18 bases left between them. CDR3 DNA: TGTGCCACCAGCTCAGGCAGTGGCCGATGGGGCTACACCTTC. Translation: CATSSGSGRWGYTF.

V usage is TRBV28 and J usage is TRBJ1-5; possibly TRBD1 for D (6 bases). V was pared by 3 bases and J by 9 bases, with 18 bases between. Germline V gives CDR1 MDHEN, CDR2 SYDVKM. This CDR3 has 15 residues. CDR3 DNA: TGTGCCAGCAGTTTTTCTTCATATGGGGGCAGGCCCCAGCATTTT. It yields the protein CASSFSSYGGRPQHF.

This chain joins TRBV9 and TRBJ2-1; TRBD2 aligns across 8 bases. V was clipped by 0 bases and J by 9 bases; unmatched bases: 5. Germline-derived CDR1 and CDR2 are SGDLS and YYNGEE. The CDR3 has 14 residues. CDR3 coding DNA: TGTGCCAGCAGCGTAGCGGGAGGGTCGGCTGAGCAGTTCTTC. Translating gives CASSVAGGSAEQFF.

This clone showed up just once. The chain is built from TRBV5-1 and TRBJ2-1, with TRBD1 as a possible D gene (6 bases). This CDR3 has 14 residues. V shed 0 bases and J shed 7 bases, with 11 bases lying between them. Germline V gene data show CDR1 as SGHRS and CDR2 as YFSETQ. The CDR3 spells CASSLETTGNEQFF. The CDR3 nucleotides read TGCGCCAGCAGCTTGGAGACCACAGGGAATGAGCAGTTCTTC.

This clone was seen once. The gene calls are TRBV6-1 and TRBJ1-2; D might be TRBD1 (5 bases). CDR3 length equals 15 residues. The V and J ends lost 3 bases and 0 bases respectively, with 11 bases between them. Germline-derived CDR1 and CDR2 are MNHNS and SASEGT. CDR3 nucleotides: TGTGCCAGCAGTGAGTTAGGGGTTTCTAACTATGGCTACACCTTC. Its protein is CASSELGVSNYGYTF.